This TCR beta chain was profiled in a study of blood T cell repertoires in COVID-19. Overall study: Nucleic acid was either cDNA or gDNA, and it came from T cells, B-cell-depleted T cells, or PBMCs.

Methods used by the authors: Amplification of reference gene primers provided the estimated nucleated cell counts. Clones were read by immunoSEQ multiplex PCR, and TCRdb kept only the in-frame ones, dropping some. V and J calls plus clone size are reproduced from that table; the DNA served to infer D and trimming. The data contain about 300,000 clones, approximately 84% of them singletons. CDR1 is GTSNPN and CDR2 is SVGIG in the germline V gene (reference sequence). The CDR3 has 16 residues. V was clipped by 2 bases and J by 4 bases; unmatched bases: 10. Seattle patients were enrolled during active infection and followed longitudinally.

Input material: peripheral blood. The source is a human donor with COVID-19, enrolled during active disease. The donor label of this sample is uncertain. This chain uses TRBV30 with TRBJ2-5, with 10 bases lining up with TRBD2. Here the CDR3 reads CAWSLDSGRAAETQYF. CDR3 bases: TGTGCCTGGAGTCTCGACAGCGGGAGGGCCGCAGAGACCCAGTACTTC.